This T cell receptor beta chain was captured by sequencing in a study of shared T cell receptors in the human thymus. This CDR3 has 16 residues. Germline assignment: CDR1 SGDLS and CDR2 YYNGEE. Trimming stripped 4 bases from V and 3 bases from J, with 19 bases between. Profiling relied on immunoSEQ multiplex PCR, and the TCRdb table lists in-frame clones only, not all of them. This sample has around 67,000 clones, with 90% to 95% found just once. This clonotype was obtained from a human donor. The chain has TRBV9 and TRBJ1-1, with a weak D call TRBD1 (6 bases). Material: thymocytes. The CDR3 loop reads CASSRNISPGDTEAFF. CDR3 DNA: TGTGCCAGCAGCCGAAACATTTCCCCAGGGGACACTGAAGCTTTCTTT.